This T cell receptor (beta chain) was captured in a study of blood T cell repertoires in COVID-19 (dated by TCRdb to the early 2020s). With respect to the entire study: The collaborator samples originated in the United States, Italy and Spain and spanned the acute and convalescent phases of COVID-19. The material from the prospective study consisted of cDNA or gDNA derived from T cells, B-cell-depleted T cells, or PBMCs. Subjects who had been exposed to COVID-19, were actively infected with it, or had recovered from it provided the deeply sampled blood TCRbeta repertoires that made up the dataset. The repertoires were made available in a free public database intended to serve as a resource for research on the immune response to SARS-CoV-2. Samples came from the ongoing ImmuneRACE study (first 160 participants) plus 1,254 subjects from 6 global collaborators. Sample metadata almost always included a de-identified subject ID, COVID-19 status, age in years and sex. HLA class I and class II types, where available, came from metadata supplied by the sample provider rather than from assay-based typing. The investigation overall reported the following: The quantity of clinical and demographic metadata differed by source and by participant and was supplied without curation.

Taken from cysteine to phenylalanine, the CDR3 has 18 residues. The CDR3 DNA has 54 bases and is translated from base 1. CDR1 and CDR2 were assigned from the germline V gene as MNHEY and SVGEGT. Cut back by 2 bases and 0 bases, the V and J ends lie 14 bases apart. Details on this clone: There is no known antigen for this receptor. Qualities for individual bases were not recorded, and no much larger clone is one base off.

Participants in the prospective study were aged 18 to 89 years, lived in some 24 United States geographic areas, and enrolled through a virtual design. Cohort assignment in the prospective study relied on participant-reported clinical history from a screening survey and a study questionnaire. Each participant in the prospective study had whole blood, serum and a nasopharyngeal or oropharyngeal swab collected by mobile phlebotomists. Over a 2-month period, participants in the prospective study had the option of providing additional blood draws and questionnaires. Prospective study blood samples were shipped either frozen or at room temperature before DNA extraction. TCRbeta CDR3 regions were amplified from genomic DNA using the immunoSEQ Assay, a bias-controlled multiplex PCR. The paper's processing steps were these. The number of nucleated cells in each sample was estimated from the amplification of reference gene primers within the assay. To quantify the absolute abundance of each unique TCRbeta CDR3 rearrangement, sequence reads were collapsed and filtered. For each sample, productive Simpson clonality was calculated as the square root of Simpson's diversity index over productive rearrangements. The source is immuneACCESS, and TCRdb retained only in-frame sequences with V and J called. Part of the clones is not carried over; for the studies checked, unresolved V genes explain less than half of this, and the remainder is unexplained. That table is the source of V, J and clone size, and D and trimming were worked out from the DNA. The sample contains 250,000 or so clones, approximately 90% of them found a single time. The ten top clones hold more than 1% of the sample.

Recombination connected TRBV6-2 or TRBV6-3 to TRBJ1-6, with an unclear D gene assignment. Material for sequencing was PBMCs or T cells enriched from blood (not recorded which). This TCR came from a human donor in a cohort exposed to, infected with or recovered from COVID-19 (not recorded which). The donor label of this sample is uncertain. The CDR3 protein: CASSYGLFGSSYNSPLHF. The DNA is TGTGCCAGCAGTTACGGTCTATTCGGGAGCTCCTATAATTCACCCCTCCACTTT.